The 16 T cell receptor beta chains presented below share a single source sample, sequenced in a study of T cell responses to AZD1222 COVID-19 vaccine. TCRdb's copy holds only in-frame clones and misses some; the assay was immunoSEQ multiplex PCR. In the table there are about 94,000 clones, about 88% of which are singletons. The sample consisted of peripheral blood, taken on day 0 of AZD1222 vaccination. All receptors derive from an adult in good health.

For this clone: The junction departs from the called germline gene at one end, perhaps through a read error. The chain has TRBV4-1 and TRBJ2-5; D possibly matches TRBD1 or TRBD2 (6 bases each). CDR3 length equals 12 residues. Germline V gene sequence: CDR1 MGHRA, CDR2 YSYEKL. As DNA, the CDR3 is TGCGCCAGCAGCCGAGAGGGGGACTCCCAATACTTC. Translation gives CASSREGDSQYF.

The chain combines TRBV3-1 (or the pseudogene TRBV3-2) with TRBJ1-6, with 9 bases fitting TRBD1. After removal of 2 bases from V and 7 bases from J, the junction contained 6 bases not matched to a gene. CDR3 length: 16 amino acids. Germline CDR1 LGHDT, CDR2 YNNKEL (reference sequence). CDR3 DNA sequence: TGTGCCAGCAGCCAACCCCTACAGGGGGCCAATTCACCCCTCCACTTT. Translation: CASSQPLQGANSPLHF.

The gene calls are TRBV4-1 and TRBJ2-7; the D is unclear. CDR1 MGHRA and CDR2 YSYEKL come from the germline V gene. The ends were cut back, 0 bases at V and 4 bases at J, with 13 bases in the middle. CDR3 length equals 15 residues. The CDR3: CASSQDGQAPYEQYF. The CDR3 bases are TGCGCCAGCAGCCAAGATGGGCAGGCCCCTTACGAGCAGTACTTC.

CDR3 residues: CASSSEGDYGYTF. The CDR3 DNA is TGTGCCAGCAGCTCGGAGGGAGACTATGGCTACACCTTC. The chain recombines TRBV7-9 with TRBJ1-2; D remains unclear. V was clipped by 4 bases and J by 3 bases, with 9 bases between them. The CDR3 sequence is 13 residues long. CDR1 is SEHNR and CDR2 is FQNEAQ in the germline V gene (reference sequence).

V and J are TRBV7-3 and TRBJ2-6; the D gene is possibly TRBD2 (5 bases). In germline, CDR1 is SGHTA, CDR2 FQGTGA. There are 17 residues in the CDR3. V gave up 4 bases and J gave up 2 bases, with 15 bases separating them. Written as DNA, the CDR3 is TGTGCCAGCAGCTCTACTAGGCCGAGTCCTGGGGCCAACGTCCTGACTTTC. Amino acid sequence: CASSSTRPSPGANVLTF.

This chain connects TRBV9 to TRBJ2-2; unclear D gene. The germline gives CDR1 SGDLS, CDR2 YYNGEE. The V and J ends lost 4 bases and 4 bases respectively, with 8 bases between them. The CDR3 contains 13 residues. CDR3 protein: CASSPFSTGELFF. DNA of the CDR3: TGTGCCAGCAGCCCGTTTTCCACCGGGGAGCTGTTTTTT.

The rearrangement joins TRBV30 to TRBJ1-1; D is perhaps TRBD1 (6 bases). V was trimmed by 5 bases and J by 5 bases, leaving 9 bases between them. Germline CDR1 GTSNPN, CDR2 SVGIG (reference sequence). CDR3 size: 11 residues. CDR3 sequence (DNA): TGTGCCTGGTCAGGGGATACTGAAGCTTTCTTT. As protein: CAWSGDTEAFF.

V is TRBV6-5 and J is TRBJ1-2, with TRBD1 matching 7 bases. The CDR3 is 14 amino acids. CDR1 is MNHEY, CDR2 SVGAGI, per germline. Unmatched junction bases numbered 7, after V lost 6 bases and J lost 3 bases. The CDR3, as DNA: TGTGCCAGCAGGACCACAGGGGTGTACTATGGCTACACCTTC. This sequence encodes CASRTTGVYYGYTF.

The chain recombines TRBV7-6 with TRBJ2-2, with 9 bases lining up with TRBD1. V shed 1 base, J shed 5 bases, and the junction held 14 bases outside the gene matches. Per germline, CDR1 SGHVS and CDR2 FNYEAQ. There are 19 residues in the CDR3. The CDR3 loop reads CASSLGQRSGTGKTGELFF. The CDR3 bases are TGTGCCAGCAGCTTAGGGCAGAGGTCCGGGACAGGGAAAACCGGGGAGCTGTTTTTT.

This clone was observed once. The chain links TRBV6-5 to TRBJ2-1; D is ambiguous. The V end was cut by 9 bases, the J end by 8 bases, with 17 bases between. The germline CDR1 and CDR2 sequences are MNHEY and SVGAGI. There are 13 residues in the CDR3. The CDR3 here is CASRGAVIYEQFF. The CDR3 bases are TGTGCCAGTCGAGGCGCGGTCATCTATGAGCAGTTCTTC.

V is TRBV7-6 and J is TRBJ2-2; 7 bases are shared with TRBD2. The CDR3 sequence is 18 residues long. The V segment lost 2 bases and the J segment 5 bases; nucleotides outside the gene matches: 14. Germline values: CDR1 SGHVS, CDR2 FNYEAQ. For the CDR3, the DNA is TGTGCCAGCAGCTTAAATCTGCACCGGGACTATTCTACCGGGGAGCTGTTTTTT. Translating gives CASSLNLHRDYSTGELFF.

The V call is TRBV19, the J call TRBJ1-1; 7 nucleotides agree with TRBD1. This CDR3 comprises 15 residues. Germline V gene lookup returns CDR1 LNHDA and CDR2 SQIVND (reference sequence). V trimming: 3 bases; J trimming: 6 bases; junction bases outside the gene matches: 10. The CDR3 DNA reads as TGTGCCAGTAGTATCCAGGGGGTAAGGGCCGCTGAAGCTTTCTTT. The encoded protein is CASSIQGVRAAEAFF.

The rearrangement links TRBV19 to TRBJ2-7; 7 nucleotides align to TRBD1. Per germline, CDR1 LNHDA and CDR2 SQIVND (reference sequence). J lost 4 bases, V lost 3 bases, and 9 bases had no gene match. The CDR3 extends over 15 amino acids. DNA for the CDR3: TGTGCCAGTAGTATTAGACAGGGTGGGCCTTACGAGCAGTACTTC. Translation gives CASSIRQGGPYEQYF.

The rearrangement uses TRBV18 and TRBJ1-1; D remains unclear. This CDR3 has 17 amino acids. CDR1 and CDR2 from the germline V gene are KGHSH and LQKENI. V was pared by 3 bases and J by 3 bases, with 20 bases between. The CDR3 nucleotides are TGTGCCAGCTCACCCCTTTACCGTAGGAGTAGGGACACTGAAGCTTTCTTT. It is translated as CASSPLYRRSRDTEAFF.

This clone was seen only once. The rearrangement links TRBV3-1 (or the pseudogene TRBV3-2) to TRBJ1-3, with no clear D. Germline V lookup: CDR1 LGHDT, CDR2 YNNKEL (reference sequence). Trimming stripped 4 bases from V and 0 bases from J, with 10 bases between. CDR3 size: 15 residues. The CDR3 spells CASSPDVYSGNTIYF. The CDR3 nucleotides read TGTGCCAGCAGCCCTGACGTATACTCTGGAAACACCATATATTTT.

The chain uses TRBV21-1 and TRBJ1-3; TRBD1, the table's D call, lacks a check against the DNA. TRBV21-1 is tagged as a pseudogene. This CDR3 contains 14 residues. Here the CDR3 DNA reads TGTGCCAGCAGTCCAGGGATCTCTGGAAACACCATATATTTT. Protein: CASSPGISGNTIYF.